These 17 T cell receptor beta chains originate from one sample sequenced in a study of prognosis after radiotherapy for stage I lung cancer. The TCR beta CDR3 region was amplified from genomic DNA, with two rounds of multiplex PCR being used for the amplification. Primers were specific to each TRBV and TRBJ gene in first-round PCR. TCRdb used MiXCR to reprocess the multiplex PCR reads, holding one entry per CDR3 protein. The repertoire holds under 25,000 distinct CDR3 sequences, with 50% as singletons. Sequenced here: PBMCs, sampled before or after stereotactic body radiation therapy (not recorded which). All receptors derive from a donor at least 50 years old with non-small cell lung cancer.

As DNA, the CDR3 is TGCGCCAGCAGCTTAACGGGGTCTAATGAAAAACTGTTTTTT. Protein sequence: CASSLTGSNEKLFF. This sequence joins TRBV5-1 and TRBJ1-4, with unresolved D. V lost 2 bases, J lost 3 bases, and 8 bases lay in between. There are 14 residues in the CDR3. The germline V gene has CDR1 SGHRS and CDR2 YFSETQ.

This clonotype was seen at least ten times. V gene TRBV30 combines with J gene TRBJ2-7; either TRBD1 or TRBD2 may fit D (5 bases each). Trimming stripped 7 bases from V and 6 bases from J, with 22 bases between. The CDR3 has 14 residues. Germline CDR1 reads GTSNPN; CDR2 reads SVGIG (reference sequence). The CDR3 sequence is CASLWGSGPSEQYF. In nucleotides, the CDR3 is TGTGCCTCCCTCTGGGGGTCGGGCCCCAGCGAGCAGTACTTC.

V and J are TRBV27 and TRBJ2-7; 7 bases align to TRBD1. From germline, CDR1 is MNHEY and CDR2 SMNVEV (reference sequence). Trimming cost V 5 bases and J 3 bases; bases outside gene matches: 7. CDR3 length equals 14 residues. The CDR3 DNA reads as TGTGCCAGCAGTCCCAGGGGGTTTAGCTACGAGCAGTACTTC. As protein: CASSPRGFSYEQYF.

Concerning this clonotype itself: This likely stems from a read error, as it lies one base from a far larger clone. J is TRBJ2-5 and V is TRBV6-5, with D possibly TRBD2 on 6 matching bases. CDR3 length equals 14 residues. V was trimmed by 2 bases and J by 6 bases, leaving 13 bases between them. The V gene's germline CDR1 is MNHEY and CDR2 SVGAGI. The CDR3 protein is CASSYPPRGKTQYF. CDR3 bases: TGTGCCAGCAGTTACCCTCCCCGGGGGAAGACCCAGTACTTC.

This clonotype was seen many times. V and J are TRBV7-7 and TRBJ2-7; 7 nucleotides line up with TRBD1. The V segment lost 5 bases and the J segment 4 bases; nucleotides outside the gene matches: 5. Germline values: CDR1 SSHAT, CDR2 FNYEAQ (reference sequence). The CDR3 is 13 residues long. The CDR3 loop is CASSRGRGYEQYF. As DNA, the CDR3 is TGTGCCAGCAGCCGGGGCAGGGGGTACGAGCAGTACTTC.

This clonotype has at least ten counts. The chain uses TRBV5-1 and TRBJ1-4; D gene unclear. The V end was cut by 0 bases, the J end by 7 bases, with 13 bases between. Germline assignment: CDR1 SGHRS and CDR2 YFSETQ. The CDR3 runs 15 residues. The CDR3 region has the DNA TGCGCCAGCAGCTTGGCCGCGGGGTATGGTGAAAAACTGTTTTTT. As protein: CASSLAAGYGEKLFF.

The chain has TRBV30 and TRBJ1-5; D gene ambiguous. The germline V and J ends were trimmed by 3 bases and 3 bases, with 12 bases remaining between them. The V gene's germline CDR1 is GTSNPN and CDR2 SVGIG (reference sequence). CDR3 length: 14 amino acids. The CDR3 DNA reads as TGTGCCTGGAGCAAGGCATGGAACAATCAGCCCCAGCATTTT. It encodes CAWSKAWNNQPQHF.

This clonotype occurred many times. The CDR3 region is CATGLGLAGRDTQYF. The CDR3, as DNA: TGTGCCACCGGATTGGGACTAGCGGGTAGAGATACGCAGTATTTT. This chain uses TRBV24-1 with TRBJ2-3; TRBD2 aligns across 12 bases. Germline-derived CDR1 and CDR2 are KGHDR and SFDVKD. The junction had 8 bases not matched to a gene; V was cut back by 9 bases and J by 5 bases. The CDR3 covers 15 residues.

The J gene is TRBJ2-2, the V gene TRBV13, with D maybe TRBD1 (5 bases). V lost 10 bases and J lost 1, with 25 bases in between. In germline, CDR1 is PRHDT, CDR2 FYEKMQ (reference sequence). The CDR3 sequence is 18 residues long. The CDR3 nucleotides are TGTGCCACTCTAGGGGCCGTCAGGGCCCCGAGGAACACCGGGGAGCTGTTTTTT. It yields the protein CATLGAVRAPRNTGELFF.

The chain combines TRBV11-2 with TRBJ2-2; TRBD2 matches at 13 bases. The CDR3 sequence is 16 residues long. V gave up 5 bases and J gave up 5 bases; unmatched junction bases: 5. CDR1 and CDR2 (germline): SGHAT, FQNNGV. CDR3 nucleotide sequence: TGTGCCAGCAGCCTCGGGACTAGCGGGATTACCGGGGAGCTGTTTTTT. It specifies CASSLGTSGITGELFF.

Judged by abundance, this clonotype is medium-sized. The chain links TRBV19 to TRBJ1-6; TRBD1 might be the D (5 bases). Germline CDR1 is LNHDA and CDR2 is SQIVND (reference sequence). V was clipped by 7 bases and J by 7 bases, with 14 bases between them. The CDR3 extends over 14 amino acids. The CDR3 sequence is CASKSGTTNSPLHF. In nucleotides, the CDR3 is TGTGCCAGTAAGTCCGGGACCACCAATTCACCCCTCCACTTT.

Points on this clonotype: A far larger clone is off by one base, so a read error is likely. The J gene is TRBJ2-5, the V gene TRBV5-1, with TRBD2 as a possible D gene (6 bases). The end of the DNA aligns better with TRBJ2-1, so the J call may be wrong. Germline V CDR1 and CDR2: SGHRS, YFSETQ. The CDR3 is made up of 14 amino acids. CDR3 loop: CASSLGTGGYEQFF. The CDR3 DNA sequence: TGCGCCAGCAGCTTGGGTACCGGGGGTTATGAGCAGTTCTTC.

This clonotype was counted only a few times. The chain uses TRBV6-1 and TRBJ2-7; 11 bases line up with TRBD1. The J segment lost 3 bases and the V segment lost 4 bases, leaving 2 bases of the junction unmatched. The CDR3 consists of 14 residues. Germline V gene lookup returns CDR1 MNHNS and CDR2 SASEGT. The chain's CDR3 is CASSAGTGGYEQYF. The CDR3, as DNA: TGTGCCAGCAGTGCCGGGACAGGGGGCTACGAGCAGTACTTC.

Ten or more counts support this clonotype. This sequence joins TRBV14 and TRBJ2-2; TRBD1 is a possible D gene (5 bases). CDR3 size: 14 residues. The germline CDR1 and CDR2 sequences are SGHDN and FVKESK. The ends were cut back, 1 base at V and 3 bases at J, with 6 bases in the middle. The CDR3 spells CASSQGQYTGELFF. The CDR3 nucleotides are TGTGCCAGCAGCCAAGGACAGTACACCGGGGAGCTGTTTTTT.

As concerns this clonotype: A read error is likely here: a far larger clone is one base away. CDR3 in DNA: TGTGCCAGCAGTTTGGGGGGATATGGCTACACCTTC. Translating gives CASSLGGYGYTF. This chain links TRBV6-9 with TRBJ1-2; perhaps TRBD1 as D (5 bases). This CDR3 is 12 amino acids long. CDR1 MNHGY and CDR2 SVAAGI come from the germline V gene. V was trimmed by 4 bases and J by 5 bases, leaving 8 bases between them.

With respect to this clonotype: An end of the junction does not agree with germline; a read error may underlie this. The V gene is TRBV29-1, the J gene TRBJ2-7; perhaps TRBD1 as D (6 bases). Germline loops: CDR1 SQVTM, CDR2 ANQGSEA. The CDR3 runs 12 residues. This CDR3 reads CSVEGGLNEKYF. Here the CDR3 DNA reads TGCAGCGTTGAAGGGGGGCTTAACGAGAAGTACTTC.

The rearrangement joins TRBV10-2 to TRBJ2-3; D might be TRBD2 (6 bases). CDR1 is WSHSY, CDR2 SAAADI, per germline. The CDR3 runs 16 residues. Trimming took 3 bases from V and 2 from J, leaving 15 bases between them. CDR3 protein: CASSEKLSGVTDTQYF. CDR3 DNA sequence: TGCGCCAGCAGTGAAAAACTATCGGGAGTCACAGATACGCAGTATTTT.